This T cell receptor (beta chain) was recorded in a study of PD-1 blockade in classical Hodgkin lymphoma. Details on this clone: Its antigen is not identified.

Relapses following autologous stem cell transplantation were seen in all patients, with brentuximab vedotin exposure varying. Germline V CDR1 and CDR2: SGHTS, YDEGEE. The CDR3 contains 15 residues. J was trimmed by 4 bases and V by 0 bases; bases with no gene match: 7. Using immunoSEQ multiplex PCR, the repertoire was profiled, and TCRdb retains in-frame clones only, with some absent. The sample comprises about 46,000 clones, about three quarters of which are singletons, and 9.5% to 12% rests with the top ten. General study points: The study found complete responders had baseline diversity similar to newly diagnosed patients.

This TCR derives from a human donor with classical Hodgkin lymphoma. The chain combines TRBV5-8 with TRBJ2-7, with 7 bases matching TRBD1. The sample consisted of peripheral blood mononuclear cells (PBMCs), taken at baseline. The chain's CDR3 is CASSLEGQDLYEQYF. For the CDR3, the DNA is TGTGCCAGCAGCTTGGAAGGACAGGATCTTTACGAGCAGTACTTC.